This T cell receptor beta chain appears in the sequencing data of a study of shared clonotypes between healthy human individuals (dated by TCRdb to the early 2020s). Background on the whole study: A couple of women and a few men aged 18 to 49 years were included in the cohort. Each donor's leukapheresis produced roughly between roughly 0.85 and 9 billion PBMCs. For each donor, three plates each were used for CD4 naive and CD4 memory, two plates were used for CD8 naive, and one plate was used for CD8 memory. To estimate repertoire size and how much clonotypes are shared between individuals, the study performed deep sequencing of blood TCR repertoires from about five healthy adults. Different laboratories and diverse techniques were used to prepare libraries and sequence TCR repertoires, to increase sequencing depth and limit assay-specific biases.

Note on this clone: Its antigen is currently not known. One base away there is no much larger clone; base qualities are not given.

Using the deep immunoSEQ assay, multiplex PCR amplified TCR CDR3 regions from genomic DNA. For each cell subset, the extracted genomic DNA was distributed evenly across all wells of several immunoSEQ 96-well plates, and each plate served as one replicate. For sorted subsets, around 200 ng genomic DNA, equal to about 30,000 T cell genomes, was loaded into each replicate PCR. Purified libraries were measured with a Qubit 3.0 fluorometer, size-checked on a Bioanalyzer 2100, and measured again with the KAPA Library Quantification kit. Every immunoSEQ 96-well plate was sequenced on a separate single-read 150-cycle Illumina NextSeq 550 flow cell. Per the source publication's procedure: Because only junctional sequences without quality scores were contained in the immunoSEQ output, filtering matching that applied to full-length reads could not be performed. Sequences were annotated with PyIR, a Python wrapper for IgBLAST v1.9, using IMGT germline references to assign V/J genes and CDR3. Reads with weak V/J assignments (E-value above 1e-6), missing CDR3, stop codons, out-of-frame junctions, or ambiguous translated residues were removed. V3J clonotypes were defined by identical inferred V gene, J gene, and CDR3 amino acid sequence. To compute the percentage overlap between repertoires, the number of shared unique clonotypes was divided by the size of the smaller repertoire. Repertoire richness was assessed with RTK rarefaction, the Chao1 estimator, and Recon v2.1 estimates of unobserved clonotypes. OLGA was used to compute generation probabilities for all TCRbeta clonotypes that the gDNA method yielded from a handful of donors. TCRdb obtained this table from immuneACCESS and retained in-frame rearrangements with V and J assigned. These tables miss some clones; where compared with another copy, unresolved V genes account for less than half of the shortfall, and the remainder is unexplained. Clonal size and the V and J genes are those of that table, whereas D and trimming came from the DNA. The sample table lists under 1 million clones, 80% to 95% of them with a count of one. 20% to 30% of the sample is in the top ten clones.

CD8 naive samples were obtained by positive selection for CCR7 among CD45RO-negative cells, yielding a CD45RA+CCR7+ population from which TemRA cells were excluded. The donors were healthy, HIV-negative adults who had no recently reported acute infections or vaccinations. Every donor was a Caucasian adult living in Nashville, Tennessee, USA. After blood collection by leukapheresis, PBMCs were isolated using Ficoll-Histopaque density gradient centrifugation and then cryopreserved in the vapor phase of liquid nitrogen. Analytical flow cytometry was used to check the purity and quantity of each magnetically sorted T cell population. From each sorted fraction, genomic DNA was isolated and quantified by UV absorbance on a Nanodrop 2000c. The study at large found these results: Naive subsets generally had larger estimated clonotype richness than memory subsets did. Because the study included only a small number of donors, the genetic and exposure-history diversity represented was limited. Only blood was sampled, and tissue TCR repertoires likely differ from those in blood. Pairwise subsampling indicated that sequencing depth was expected to affect the degree of clonotype sharing among donors. Incomplete sequencing was indicated by rarefaction of sorted-subset datasets, despite the large sequencing depth. Around 5% of naive CD4, 3.5% of naive CD8, around 2.3% of memory CD4, and 0.35% to 0.4% of memory CD8 clonotypes were shared across a few donors. Clonotypes shared by all four sorted-subset donors showed higher generation probabilities than non-shared clonotypes.

Sequencing was performed on naive CD8+ T cells sorted from blood. The meaning of the sample's cell subset or site label: CD45RA+CCR7+. This clonotype was sampled from a man aged 25-40 years in good health.

The sequence in DNA is TGTGCTAGTGGCCCCGGGACAGGGCCCTTAAGCTCCTACAATGAGCAGTTCTTC. This codes for CASGPGTGPLSSYNEQFF. This chain joins TRBV12-5 to TRBJ2-1; 9 junctional bases match TRBD1. As encoded in the germline V gene, CDR1 is LGHNT while CDR2 is FRNRAP. Spanning cysteine to phenylalanine, the CDR3 consists of 18 amino acids. Only the CDR3 DNA is retained, 54 bases long and in frame from the first base. Trimming accounts for 6 bases at V and 0 bases at J, while the number of junction bases matched to no gene is 12.